This T cell receptor beta chain was identified during a study of cytomegalovirus exposure and HLA in healthy donors (dated by TCRdb to about 2017). In terms of the full investigation: According to an earlier analysis of 587 of the donors, some 180 million T cells yielded over 90 million unique TCR beta sequences and 276 Gb of sequence data. Roughly 300 gigabases of sequencing data and around 85 million unique TCR sequences made up an early release that covered several hundred HLA-typed donors. Among the roughly 400 genotyped donors, around 81% belonged to the genetic ancestry cluster associated with self-reported Caucasian donors. The study was designed to test whether signatures of past pathogen exposure could be identified by cataloging public T cell receptors. The study used immunosequencing to profile the T cell repertoires of 666 subjects and linked those repertoires to cytomegalovirus serostatus. Besides the first cohort of 500 to 700 subjects, a separate validation cohort made up of 120 different subjects was used. To predict cytomegalovirus infection status, the study brought together high-throughput TCR immunosequencing, statistical association of individual TCRs with disease status, and machine learning. To study patterns of TCR occurrence, a later analysis re-analyzed previously published TCR beta repertoires from 666 donors and added high-resolution HLA genotyping. Rather than drawing on any new phenotypic data, the later analysis identified candidate immune exposures from TCR beta sequences and the way those sequences occurred across donors. An earlier analysis of 500 to 750 of the donors applied high-throughput TCR beta sequencing to assess whether each TCR beta V gene segment acted as functional or pseudogenic. Donor age, sex, ethnicity and CMV serostatus were compiled alongside the repertoire data. In a later genetic analysis, genome-wide SNP genotypes for about 55% of the 666 donors were used, and that subset was treated as a discovery cohort. All discovery cohort repertoires had been generated using a single sequencing platform. HLA typing included class I and class II loci at four-digit resolution. Typing coverage varied by locus: roughly 629-640 donors for A, B, C, DRB1 and DQB1; 522 for DQA1; about 590 for DPA1; under 490 for DPB1. Four to six DR-DQ haplotypes were handled as single units for association and clustering, since linkage in the cohort was strong. On average, roughly 250,000 unique TCR beta nucleotide sequences were sequenced per donor among some 420 genotyped donors of the cohort, with about 17% of those sequences being non-productive. Paper-wide results and their limitations: A further reported finding was that TCR beta sequences accurately predicted the HLA-A and HLA-B alleles for most subjects in the first cohort. According to the authors, the approach could potentially be generalized to other disease states and immunological phenotypes. Correlated functional status among segregating V segments might reflect linkage disequilibrium, but an unknown experimental factor could not be ruled out. An earlier analysis of 450 to 750 of the donors showed that most TCR beta V segments appeared in productive rearrangements either about 90% or about 30% of the time, which broadly matched IMGT annotations. Presence/absence analyses assumed roughly uniform sequencing depth across donors, an assumption that may not hold. Strong co-occurrence of HLA alleles, especially DR and DQ, made assigning TCR associations to individual alleles difficult. Several of the top co-occurrence clusters appeared to be linked to parvovirus B19, influenza, CMV and Epstein-Barr virus, according to a later analysis. V-gene and J-gene trimming of TCR beta chains was associated with a missense DCLRE1C variant in a later genetic analysis, and the association was replicated in an independent cohort. This cohort had only TCR beta chains sequenced, and the lack of alpha or paired-chain data limited which features could be detected. The classifier was reported to diagnose cytomegalovirus status with high specificity and sensitivity in both the original cohort and the validation cohort. Compared with the roughly 720-donor mean, donors in an Asian-associated ancestry cluster had fewer N-insertions in productive TCRs, according to a later genetic analysis. While some public TCRs were present in many individuals, most TCR sequences turned up only very rarely across donors. In vitro tests confirmed that a few of the cytomegalovirus-associated TCR beta chains recognize cytomegalovirus antigens. For the cohort, immune exposure information was limited to CMV serostatus. Because some donors lacked HLA typing at each locus, the association tests relied only on the typed subset. According to a later analysis, most CMV-associated TCR beta chains appeared to be HLA-restricted, and the HLA associations seemed to be driven largely by CMV exposure. The earlier analysis of nearly 600 of the donors excluded seventeen rarely observed V segments, including chromosome 9 orphons, because counts were too low. In a later analysis, the rate of TCR association differed among HLA loci, with DRB1 alleles having the most associated TCRs and HLA-C alleles having the fewest. Specific HLA alleles were associated with 15,000 to 20,000 TCR beta sequences at a false discovery rate of 0.05 in a later analysis. A group of highly shared sequence variants was considered likely to be a technical artifact of the sequencing pipeline. Some IMGT-functional V segments, including TRBV6-2 and TRBV6-3, could not be told apart with the 87-base-pair reads, so those segments were excluded. In a later analysis, HLA-associated TCR beta chains were found to be more clonally expanded and to have lower generation probabilities than equally common non-associated chains. The study listed 150 to 200 TCR beta chains as associated with cytomegalovirus.

In total, just over 650 healthy bone marrow donors made up the cohort. Cohort members were all nominally healthy when sampled, although unrecorded immune exposures were likely present. The donor tested CMV seropositive and was one of the 289 seropositive cohort members. A peripheral blood sample was collected from each donor, and TCR beta sequencing was performed on peripheral blood mononuclear cells. Genomic DNA extraction from the blood cell samples was performed with the Qiagen DNeasy Blood Extraction Kit. Preparation of the library involved the immunoSEQ multiplex PCR assay. For the multiplex PCR, a mixture combining 60 forward primers for TCR Vbeta segments and 13 reverse primers for TCR Jbeta segments was used. A multiplex PCR assay on genomic DNA amplified the CDR3 region of rearranged TCR beta genes. The amplified TCR beta libraries were sequenced on the Illumina HiSeq System as 87-base-pair reads. As for the authors' bioinformatics: Across the 670 or so repertoires, a later analysis counted tens of millions of unique TCR beta chains, around 11 million of which were shared by at least two donors. A nearest-neighbor algorithm error-corrected the raw reads and collapsed the reads into unique sequences, merging closely related sequences to remove PCR and sequencing errors. To assign V, D and J gene segments, CDR3 sequences were aligned to IMGT reference sequences. For a sequence to be retained, at least a six-nucleotide match to both a V gene segment and a J gene segment was required. Rearrangements were called productive when the CDR3 lacked stop codons and stayed in frame with V and J; all others were non-productive. Following IMGT convention, CDR3 was defined as the stretch from the second conserved V-encoded cysteine to the conserved J-encoded phenylalanine. In an earlier analysis of 550 to 650 of the donors, sequences lacking an unambiguous match to a single V gene segment were excluded. In an earlier analysis of some 590 of the donors, a V segment was called functional when productive rearrangements were above 56.7%, and segregating when the standard deviation between donors exceeded 5%. A statistical classification framework was built for diagnosing cytomegalovirus status from the catalog of TCR beta chain sequences. A later analysis assigned V and J genes by comparing TCR nucleotide sequences with IMGT/GENE-DB human TR gene sequences. In a later analysis, CDR3 sequences and most-parsimonious VDJ recombination scenarios were assigned using the TCRdist pipeline. A later analysis defined each TCR beta chain by its CDR3 amino acid sequence plus V-gene family, and excluded reads lacking a unique V-gene family. A later analysis removed 592 highly shared, low-generation-probability nucleotide sequences to deal with suspected cross-contamination and a sequencing artifact. In a later analysis, a clonal expansion index was calculated for each public chain from normalized within-repertoire ranks of inferred template counts. In a later analysis, generation probabilities were computed with a VDJ recombination model fitted to out-of-frame rearrangements, and the resulting probabilities were checked against IGoR. In a later analysis, hypergeometric tests were used to score TCR-TCR, TCR-HLA and TCR-CMV co-occurrence, with a repertoire-size bias correction applied to TCR pairs. To estimate false discovery rates, a later analysis permuted the HLA or CMV assignments 20 times. In a later analysis, co-occurring TCRs were grouped with DBSCAN, and TCRdist sequence similarity was added when clustering was performed within HLA-allele-positive subsets. Co-occurrence clustering excluded repertoires with fewer than 30,000 or more than 120,000 public chains, plus five with anomalous nucleotide sharing. What TCRdb holds here is the immuneACCESS table cut down to in-frame rearrangements. Part of the clones is not present; checked against another copy, under half of the missing clones reflect an unresolved V gene, and the others are unexplained. V and J calls and clone size are those listed in that table; D and trimming were worked out from the DNA. This sample has around 200,000 clones in its table, and roughly 80% of those were observed once. Clones ranked in the top ten supply around 2.8% of the sample.

For this clone: Its binding antigen is unknown. No per-base quality is available; no much larger clone lies one base away.

The CDR3 has 14 amino acids, counting the end cysteine and phenylalanine. The kept DNA is CDR3 alone, 42 bases in frame from the first base. CDR1 MNHEY and CDR2 SVGAGI were looked up in the germline V gene. V loses 7 bases of germline sequence and J loses 0 bases, and the interval between the two ends is 11 bases. This clonotype was obtained from a woman aged 45-65 years in good health and CMV-seropositive. Sequences were obtained from PBMCs. The V gene is TRBV6-5 and the J gene is TRBJ2-3, with TRBD2 tentatively as D gene (5 bases match). The nucleotide sequence is given as TGTGCCAGCATCCCCCCGGGGAGCACAGATACGCAGTATTTT. This encodes CASIPPGSTDTQYF.